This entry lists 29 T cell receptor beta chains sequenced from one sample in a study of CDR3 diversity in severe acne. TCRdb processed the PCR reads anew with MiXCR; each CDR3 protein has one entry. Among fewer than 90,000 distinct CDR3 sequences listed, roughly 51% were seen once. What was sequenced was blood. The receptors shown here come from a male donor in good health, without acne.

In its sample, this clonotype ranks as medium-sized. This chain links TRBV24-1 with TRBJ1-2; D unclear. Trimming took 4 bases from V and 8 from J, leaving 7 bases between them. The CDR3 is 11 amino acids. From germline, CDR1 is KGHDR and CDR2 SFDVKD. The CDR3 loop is CATSEGGGYTF. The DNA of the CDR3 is TGTGCCACCAGTGAGGGCGGAGGCTACACCTTC.

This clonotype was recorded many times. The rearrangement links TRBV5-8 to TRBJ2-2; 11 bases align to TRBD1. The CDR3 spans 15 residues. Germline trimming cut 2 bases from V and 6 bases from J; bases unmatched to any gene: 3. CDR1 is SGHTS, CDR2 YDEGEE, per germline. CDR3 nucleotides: TGTGCCAGCAGCTTAGGACAGGGGGCCCCCGGGGAGCTGTTTTTT. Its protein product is CASSLGQGAPGELFF.

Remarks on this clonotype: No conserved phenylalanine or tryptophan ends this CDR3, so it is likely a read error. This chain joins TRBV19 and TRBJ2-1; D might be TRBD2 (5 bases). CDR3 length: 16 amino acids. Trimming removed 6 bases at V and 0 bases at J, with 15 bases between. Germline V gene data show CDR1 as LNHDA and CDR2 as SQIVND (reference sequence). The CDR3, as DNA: TGTGCCAGTAGCAAACTAGGGTTAAGCTCCTACAATGAGCAGTTCAGA. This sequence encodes CASSKLGLSSYNEQFR.

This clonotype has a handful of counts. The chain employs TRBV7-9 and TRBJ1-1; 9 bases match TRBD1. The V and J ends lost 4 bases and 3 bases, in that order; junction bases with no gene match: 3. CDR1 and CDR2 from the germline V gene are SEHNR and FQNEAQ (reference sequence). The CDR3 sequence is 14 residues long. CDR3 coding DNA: TGTGCCAGCAGCTCCGACAGGGGGGACACTGAAGCTTTCTTT. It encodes CASSSDRGDTEAFF.

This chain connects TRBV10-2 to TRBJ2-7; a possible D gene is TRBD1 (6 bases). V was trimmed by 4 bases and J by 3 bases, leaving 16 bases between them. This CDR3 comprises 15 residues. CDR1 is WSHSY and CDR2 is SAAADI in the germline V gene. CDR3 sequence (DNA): TGCGCCAGCAGTGCCTCCCAATTAGGGGGCTACGAGCAGTACTTC. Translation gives CASSASQLGGYEQYF.

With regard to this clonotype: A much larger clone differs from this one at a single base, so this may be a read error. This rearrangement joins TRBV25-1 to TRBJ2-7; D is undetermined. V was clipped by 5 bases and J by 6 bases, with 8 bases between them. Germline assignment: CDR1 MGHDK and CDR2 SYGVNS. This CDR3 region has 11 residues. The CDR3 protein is CASSFGFEQYF. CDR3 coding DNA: TGTGCCAGCAGTTTCGGCTTCGAGCAGTACTTC.

For the CDR3, the DNA is TGTGCCAGCAGTACTGAACAGCTCCCTAATGAAAAACTGTTTTTT. Protein: CASSTEQLPNEKLFF. This rearrangement joins TRBV2 to TRBJ1-4; D uncertain. Germline CDR1 reads SNHLY; CDR2 reads FYNNEI. V shed 5 bases and J shed 3 bases, with 13 bases lying between them. This CDR3 comprises 15 residues.

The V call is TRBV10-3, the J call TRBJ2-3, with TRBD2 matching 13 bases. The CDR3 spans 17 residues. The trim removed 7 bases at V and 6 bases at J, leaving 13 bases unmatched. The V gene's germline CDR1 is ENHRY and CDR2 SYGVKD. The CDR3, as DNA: TGTGCCATCAAGAGGGGGACTAGCGGGGTGGTCGTGGATACGCAGTATTTT. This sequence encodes CAIKRGTSGVVVDTQYF.

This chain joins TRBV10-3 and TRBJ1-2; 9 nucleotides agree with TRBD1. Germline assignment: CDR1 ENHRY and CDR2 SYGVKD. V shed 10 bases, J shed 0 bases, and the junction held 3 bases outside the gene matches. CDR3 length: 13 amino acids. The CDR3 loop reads CATWDRANYGYTF. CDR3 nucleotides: TGTGCCACCTGGGACAGGGCTAACTATGGCTACACCTTC.

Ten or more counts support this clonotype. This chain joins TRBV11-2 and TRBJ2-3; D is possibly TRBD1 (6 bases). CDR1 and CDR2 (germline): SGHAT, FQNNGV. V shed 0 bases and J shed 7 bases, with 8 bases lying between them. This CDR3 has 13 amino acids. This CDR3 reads CASSLDWGHTQYF. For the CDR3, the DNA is TGTGCCAGCAGCTTAGATTGGGGGCATACGCAGTATTTT. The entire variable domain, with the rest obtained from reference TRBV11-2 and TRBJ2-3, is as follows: EAGVAQSPRYKIIEKRQSVAFWCNPISGHATLYWYQQILGQGPKLLIQFQNNGVVDDSQLPKDRFSAERLKGVDSTLKIQPAKLEDSAVYLCASSLDWGHTQYFGPGTRLTVL.

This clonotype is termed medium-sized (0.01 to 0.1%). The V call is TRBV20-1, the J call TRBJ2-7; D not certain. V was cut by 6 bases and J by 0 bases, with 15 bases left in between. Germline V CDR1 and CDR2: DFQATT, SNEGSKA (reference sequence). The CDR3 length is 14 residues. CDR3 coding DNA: TGCAGTGCGGATGGACGGAGAGGCTCCTACGAGCAGTACTTC. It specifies CSADGRRGSYEQYF.

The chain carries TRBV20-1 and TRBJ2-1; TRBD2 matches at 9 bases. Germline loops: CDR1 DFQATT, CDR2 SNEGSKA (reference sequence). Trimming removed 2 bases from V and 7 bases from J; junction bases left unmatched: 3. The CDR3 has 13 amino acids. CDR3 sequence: CSARLAGKNEQFF. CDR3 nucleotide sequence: TGCAGTGCTAGACTAGCGGGGAAAAATGAGCAGTTCTTC.

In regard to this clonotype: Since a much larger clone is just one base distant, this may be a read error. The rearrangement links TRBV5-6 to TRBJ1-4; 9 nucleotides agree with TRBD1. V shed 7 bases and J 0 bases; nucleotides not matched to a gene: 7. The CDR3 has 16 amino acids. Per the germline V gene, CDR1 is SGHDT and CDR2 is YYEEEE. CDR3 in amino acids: CASGRDRAATNEKLFF. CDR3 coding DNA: TGTGCCAGCGGCAGGGACAGGGCGGCAACTAATGAAAAACTGTTTTTT.

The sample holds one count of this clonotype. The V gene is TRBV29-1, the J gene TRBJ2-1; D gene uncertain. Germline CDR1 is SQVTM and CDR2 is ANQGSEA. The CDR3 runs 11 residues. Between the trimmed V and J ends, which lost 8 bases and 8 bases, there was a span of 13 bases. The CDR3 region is CSFGRWDEQFF. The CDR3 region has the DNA TGCAGCTTCGGCAGGTGGGATGAGCAGTTCTTC.

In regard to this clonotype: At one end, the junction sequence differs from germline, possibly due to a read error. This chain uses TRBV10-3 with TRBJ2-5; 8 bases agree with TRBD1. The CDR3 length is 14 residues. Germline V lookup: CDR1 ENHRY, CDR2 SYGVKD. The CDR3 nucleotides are TGTGCCAGCAGTCCGGACAGGGTCCAAGAGACCCAGTACTTC. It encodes CASSPDRVQETQYF.

Here the CDR3 DNA reads TGTGCCAGCAGTTTAGCGACGAACACCGGGGAGCTGTTTTTT. Protein: CASSLATNTGELFF. This sequence joins TRBV12-3 or TRBV12-4 and TRBJ2-2; D gene ambiguous. V shed 0 bases and J shed 0 bases, with 2 bases lying between them. This CDR3 has 14 amino acids.

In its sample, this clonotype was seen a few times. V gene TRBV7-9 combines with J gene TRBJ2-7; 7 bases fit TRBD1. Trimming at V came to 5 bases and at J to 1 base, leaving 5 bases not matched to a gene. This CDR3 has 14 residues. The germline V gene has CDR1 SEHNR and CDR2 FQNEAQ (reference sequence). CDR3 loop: CASSVGQVSYEQYF. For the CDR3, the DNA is TGTGCCAGCAGCGTCGGACAGGTATCCTACGAGCAGTACTTC.

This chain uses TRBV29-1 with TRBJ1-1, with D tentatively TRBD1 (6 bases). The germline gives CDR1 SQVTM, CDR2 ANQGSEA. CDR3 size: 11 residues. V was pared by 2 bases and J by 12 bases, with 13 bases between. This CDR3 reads CSVETRGRTFF. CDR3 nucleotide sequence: TGCAGCGTTGAAACTAGGGGGAGAACTTTCTTT.

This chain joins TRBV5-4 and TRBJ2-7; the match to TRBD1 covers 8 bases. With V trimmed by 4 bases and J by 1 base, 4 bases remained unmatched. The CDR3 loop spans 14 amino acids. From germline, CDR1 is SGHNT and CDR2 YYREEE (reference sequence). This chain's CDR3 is CASSTGQGSYEQYF. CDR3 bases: TGTGCCAGCAGCACTGGACAGGGTTCCTACGAGCAGTACTTC. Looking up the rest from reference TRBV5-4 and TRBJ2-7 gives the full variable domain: ETGVTQSPTHLIKTRGQQVTLRCSSQSGHNTVSWYQQALGQGPQFIFQYYREEENGRGNFPPRFSGLQFPNYSSELNVNALELDDSALYLCASSTGQGSYEQYFGPGTRLTVT.

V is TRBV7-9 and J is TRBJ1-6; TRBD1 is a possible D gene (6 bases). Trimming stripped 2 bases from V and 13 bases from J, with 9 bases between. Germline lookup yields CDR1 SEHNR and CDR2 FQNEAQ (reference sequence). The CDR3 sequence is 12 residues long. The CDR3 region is CASSLSGAPLHF. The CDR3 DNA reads TGTGCCAGCAGCTTATCAGGGGCCCCCCTCCACTTT.

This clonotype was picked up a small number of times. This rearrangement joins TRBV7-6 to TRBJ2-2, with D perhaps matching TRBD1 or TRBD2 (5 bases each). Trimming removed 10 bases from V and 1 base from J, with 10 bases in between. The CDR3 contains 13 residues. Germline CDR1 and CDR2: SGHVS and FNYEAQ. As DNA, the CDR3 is TGTGCCACCGCGAGGGGGAACACCGGGGAGCTGTTTTTT. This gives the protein CATARGNTGELFF. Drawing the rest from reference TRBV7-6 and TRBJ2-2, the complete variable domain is GAGVSQSPRYKVTKRGQDVALRCDPISGHVSLYWYRQALGQGPEFLTYFNYEAQQDKSGLPNDRFSAERPEGSISTLTIQRTEQRDSAMYRCATARGNTGELFFGEGSRLTVL.

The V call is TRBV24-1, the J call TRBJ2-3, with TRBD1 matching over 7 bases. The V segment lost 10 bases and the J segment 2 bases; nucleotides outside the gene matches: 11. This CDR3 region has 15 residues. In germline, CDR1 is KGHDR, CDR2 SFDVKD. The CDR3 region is CATSDQGELTDTQYF. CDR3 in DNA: TGTGCCACATCCGATCAGGGGGAGCTCACAGATACGCAGTATTTT.

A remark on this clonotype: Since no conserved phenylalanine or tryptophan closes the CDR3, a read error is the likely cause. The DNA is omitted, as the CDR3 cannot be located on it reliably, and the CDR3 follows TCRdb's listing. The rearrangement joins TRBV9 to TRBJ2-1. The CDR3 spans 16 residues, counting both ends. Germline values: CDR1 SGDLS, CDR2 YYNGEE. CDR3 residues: CASSVDASTNPTMSSC.

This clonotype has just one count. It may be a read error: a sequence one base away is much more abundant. As DNA, the CDR3 is TGTGCCAGCGCCCCGACAGGGACTGGAAACACCATATATTTT. It translates to CASAPTGTGNTIYF. The chain carries TRBV25-1 and TRBJ1-3; 7 positions match TRBD1. Germline CDR1 reads MGHDK; CDR2 reads SYGVNS. The V and J ends lost 8 bases and 2 bases, in that order; junction bases with no gene match: 6. CDR3 length: 14 amino acids.

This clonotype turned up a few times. CDR3 sequence: CASNGQMNTEAFF. The CDR3 DNA follows: TGTGCCAGCAATGGACAAATGAACACTGAAGCTTTCTTT. The J gene is TRBJ1-1, the V gene TRBV12-3 or TRBV12-4; TRBD1 is a possible D gene (5 bases). The V gene lost 7 bases and the J gene lost 0 bases, with 9 bases spanning the gap. This CDR3 has 13 amino acids.

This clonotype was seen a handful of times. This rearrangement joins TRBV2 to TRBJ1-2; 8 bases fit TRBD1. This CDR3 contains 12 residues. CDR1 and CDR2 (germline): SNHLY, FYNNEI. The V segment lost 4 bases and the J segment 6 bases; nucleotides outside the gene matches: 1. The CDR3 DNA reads TGTGCCAGCAGTGTACAGGGGGATGGCTACACCTTC. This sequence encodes CASSVQGDGYTF.

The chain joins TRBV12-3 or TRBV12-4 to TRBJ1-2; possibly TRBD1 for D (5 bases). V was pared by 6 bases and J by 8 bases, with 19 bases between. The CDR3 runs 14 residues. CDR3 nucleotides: TGTGCCAGCAGCCCAGGCAGGGTGGGGTCGGGCTACACCTTC. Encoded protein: CASSPGRVGSGYTF.

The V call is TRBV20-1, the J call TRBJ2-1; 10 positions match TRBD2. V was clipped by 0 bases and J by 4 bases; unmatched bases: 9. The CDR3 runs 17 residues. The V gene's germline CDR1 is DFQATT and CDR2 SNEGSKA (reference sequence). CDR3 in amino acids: CSARDRGASGRYNEQFF. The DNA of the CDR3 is TGCAGTGCTAGAGATCGGGGGGCTAGCGGGAGATACAATGAGCAGTTCTTC.

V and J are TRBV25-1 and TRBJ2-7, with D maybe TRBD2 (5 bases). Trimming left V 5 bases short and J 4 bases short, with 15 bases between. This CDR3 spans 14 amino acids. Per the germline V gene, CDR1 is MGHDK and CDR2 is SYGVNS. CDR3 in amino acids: CASSLVGVGYEQYF. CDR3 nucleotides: TGTGCCAGCAGTTTGGTGGGAGTTGGGTACGAGCAGTACTTC.